This T cell receptor (beta chain) was sequenced for a study of T cells after yellow fever vaccination. Study context: The fractions with low cell numbers were processed using SMART-Seq v4 Ultra Low Input.

The germline V gene has CDR1 DFQATT and CDR2 SNEGSKA (reference sequence). The CDR3 totals 15 residues. The ends lost 2 bases at V and 1 base at J; junction bases unmatched: 5. TCRdb re-called the 5' RACE reads through MiXCR, storing one row per CDR3 protein. The sample holds 450,000 to 600,000 distinct CDR3 sequences, roughly 14% seen once. With regard to this clonotype: Its antigen is unidentified.

Points from the study as a whole: Weaker overall was a secondary response that nonetheless peaked faster, on day 5 versus 15. Most primary-vaccination clones reappeared after the booster (about 95% CD4, approximately 88% CD8).

The source of this sequence is a young man who received the YFV17D yellow fever vaccine. Sequenced material: PBMCs, taken on the day of the yellow fever booster vaccination. The rearrangement links TRBV20-1 to TRBJ2-5; 9 bases fit TRBD2. The CDR3 loop reads CSARKLAGGQETQYF. As DNA, the CDR3 is TGCAGTGCTAGAAAACTAGCGGGTGGCCAAGAGACCCAGTACTTC.